The rows below give T cell receptor beta chains drawn from one sample of a study of response to subunit inactivated influenza vaccine. TCRdb fed the RT-PCR reads into MiXCR, producing one record per CDR3 protein. The sample has around 480,000 distinct CDR3 sequences, approximately 16% seen once. The sample was CD4+ T cells sorted from PBMCs, taken approximately 25 months after vaccination. Source of these receptors: a man aged 45-69 years who received an inactivated influenza vaccine. Both conserved end residues are part of each CDR3. The D gene is left open where the match is weak. Clone size is stated in some rows and not others, as once, few, many or a class when expanded.

V,size,D,J,CDR3,DNA
TRBV12-3/TRBV12-4,NA,NA,TRBJ1-1,CASSSTPKAFF,TGTGCCAGCAGTTCTACCCCGAAAGCTTTCTTT
TRBV11-2,NA,NA,TRBJ1-3,CASSFEGNTIYF,TGTGCCAGCAGCTTTGAGGGAAACACCATATATTTT
TRBV6-2/TRBV6-3,few,NA,TRBJ1-1,CASSYSPLGGRAEAFF,TGTGCCAGCAGTTACTCGCCCCTGGGAGGGAGAGCTGAAGCTTTCTTT
TRBV5-5,NA,TRBD2,TRBJ2-4,CASSFDAPSGNIQYF,TGTGCCAGCAGCTTCGACGCTCCTAGCGGAAACATTCAGTACTTC
TRBV6-5,NA,NA,TRBJ1-5,CASSYSGQGYQPQHF,TGTGCCAGCAGTTACTCGGGGCAGGGGTATCAGCCCCAGCATTTT
TRBV6-2/TRBV6-3,few,NA,TRBJ2-1,CASVPGSSYNEQFF,TGTGCCAGTGTGCCGGGAAGCTCCTACAATGAGCAGTTCTTC
TRBV20-1,few,NA,TRBJ2-7,CSAGDSQGSYEQYF,TGCAGTGCAGGAGATTCCCAGGGGTCGTACGAGCAGTACTTC
TRBV5-1,few,NA,TRBJ2-1,CASSLGPGRNEQFF,TGCGCCAGCAGCTTGGGGCCCGGGCGCAATGAGCAGTTCTTC
TRBV4-1,NA,NA,TRBJ2-7,CASSQEGGAYEQYF,TGCGCCAGCAGCCAAGAAGGCGGGGCCTACGAGCAGTACTTC
TRBV7-9,many,TRBD2,TRBJ2-3,CASSFYGTSGTDTQYF,TGTGCCAGCAGCTTCTACGGGACTAGCGGCACAGATACGCAGTATTTT
TRBV11-2,NA,NA,TRBJ2-5,CASSLEVVLETQYF,TGTGCCAGCAGCTTAGAGGTGGTCTTGGAGACCCAGTACTTC
TRBV5-1,many,TRBD2,TRBJ2-1,CASSYGLVNEQFF,TGCGCCAGCAGCTACGGACTAGTCAATGAGCAGTTCTTC
TRBV2,few,TRBD2,TRBJ2-1,CASSLLAGGNNEQFF,TGTGCCAGCAGCCTACTAGCGGGAGGGAACAATGAGCAGTTCTTC
TRBV28,few,TRBD1,TRBJ2-7,CASRTYRTGSYEQYF,TGTGCCAGCAGGACCTATAGGACAGGCTCCTACGAGCAGTACTTC
TRBV28,many,TRBD2,TRBJ2-1,CASSLSGGSNEQFF,TGTGCCAGCAGTTTATCGGGGGGTAGCAATGAGCAGTTCTTC
TRBV6-2/TRBV6-3,few,TRBD2,TRBJ2-7,CASSLRGGIYEQYF,TGTGCCAGCAGCCTCCGCGGGGGAATATACGAGCAGTACTTC
TRBV4-3,NA,NA,TRBJ2-1,CASSQDRLGSGEQFF,TGCGCCAGCAGCCAAGATAGGCTAGGGTCGGGTGAGCAGTTCTTC
TRBV28,many,NA,TRBJ2-3,CAATRTSLTDTQYF,TGTGCCGCCACCCGGACAAGCCTCACAGATACGCAGTATTTT
TRBV7-2,many,NA,TRBJ2-3,CASSPGGTVGTDTQYF,TGTGCCAGCAGCCCCGGCGGGACAGTAGGCACAGATACGCAGTATTTT